A selection of T cell receptor beta chains follows, all from one sample in a study of CD8 T cells in ankylosing spondylitis. TCRdb ran MiXCR on the 5' RACE reads and lists one entry per CDR3 protein. The repertoire has a few hundred thousand distinct CDR3 sequences, roughly 17% of them found once; the top ten carry approximately 1%. The sample was blood, either unsorted or a sorted T cell fraction (not recorded which). The receptors were sampled from a male donor with ankylosing spondylitis. Each CDR3 is given with its conserved first and last residue. Fields, in order: J gene, CDR3 length, D gene, V gene, CDR3 protein. The D gene is left open where the match is weak.

j_call: TRBJ1-5; cdr3_length: 15; d_call: -; v_call: TRBV3-1; cdr3_aa: CATSREGGWRQPQHF
j_call: TRBJ2-5; cdr3_length: 14; d_call: -; v_call: TRBV5-1; cdr3_aa: CASSLAAAGETQYF
j_call: TRBJ1-2; cdr3_length: 16; d_call: -; v_call: TRBV20-1; cdr3_aa: CSATGSPGARAYGYTF
j_call: TRBJ1-5; cdr3_length: 17; d_call: TRBD1; v_call: TRBV20-1; cdr3_aa: CSARDERTGRNNQPQHF
j_call: TRBJ2-3; cdr3_length: 15; d_call: -; v_call: TRBV5-6; cdr3_aa: CASSFSAKGTDTQYF
j_call: TRBJ2-3; cdr3_length: 13; d_call: -; v_call: TRBV27; cdr3_aa: CASIRSGTDTLYF
j_call: TRBJ2-5; cdr3_length: 11; d_call: -; v_call: TRBV29-1; cdr3_aa: CSGLLSETQYF
j_call: TRBJ2-1; cdr3_length: 18; d_call: TRBD2; v_call: TRBV5-1; cdr3_aa: CASSSPLAGDSPYNEQFF
j_call: TRBJ2-5; cdr3_length: 16; d_call: TRBD2; v_call: TRBV20-1; cdr3_aa: CSAITLAGGPGETQYF
j_call: TRBJ1-2; cdr3_length: 14; d_call: -; v_call: TRBV29-1; cdr3_aa: CSVEGWQGVYGYTF
j_call: TRBJ1-5; cdr3_length: 14; d_call: -; v_call: TRBV5-1; cdr3_aa: CASSPGLHNQPQHF
j_call: TRBJ1-1; cdr3_length: 13; d_call: TRBD1; v_call: TRBV20-1; cdr3_aa: CSARGPTGPEAFF
j_call: TRBJ1-2; cdr3_length: 13; d_call: TRBD1; v_call: TRBV2; cdr3_aa: CASRPGTGAGYTF
j_call: TRBJ2-7; cdr3_length: 15; d_call: TRBD2; v_call: TRBV20-1; cdr3_aa: CSARVGTSGGWEQYF
j_call: TRBJ2-6; cdr3_length: 16; d_call: TRBD1; v_call: TRBV7-6; cdr3_aa: CASSLTGLNGANVLTF
j_call: TRBJ1-2; cdr3_length: 12; d_call: -; v_call: TRBV29-1; cdr3_aa: CSVGDGNYGYTF
j_call: TRBJ2-2; cdr3_length: 15; d_call: -; v_call: TRBV11-2; cdr3_aa: CASSSPWRGDGELFF
j_call: TRBJ1-6; cdr3_length: 18; d_call: -; v_call: TRBV4-3; cdr3_aa: CASSPQGGTHGNNSPLHF
j_call: TRBJ2-7; cdr3_length: 12; d_call: -; v_call: TRBV6-2/TRBV6-3; cdr3_aa: CASTLNSYEQYF
j_call: TRBJ2-3; cdr3_length: 14; d_call: TRBD2; v_call: TRBV5-1; cdr3_aa: CATKTSVTTDTQYF
j_call: TRBJ2-3; cdr3_length: 14; d_call: -; v_call: TRBV12-3/TRBV12-4; cdr3_aa: CASNLGLHTDTQYF
j_call: TRBJ1-6; cdr3_length: 14; d_call: TRBD1; v_call: TRBV12-3/TRBV12-4; cdr3_aa: CASSWDRVDSPLHF
j_call: TRBJ2-7; cdr3_length: 12; d_call: -; v_call: TRBV2; cdr3_aa: CASAVSRYEQYF
j_call: TRBJ1-1; cdr3_length: 14; d_call: TRBD1; v_call: TRBV27; cdr3_aa: CASSPRQGHTEAFF
j_call: TRBJ1-6; cdr3_length: 15; d_call: -; v_call: TRBV7-2; cdr3_aa: CASSLEGQVNSPLHF
j_call: TRBJ2-1; cdr3_length: 18; d_call: TRBD2; v_call: TRBV18; cdr3_aa: CASAPGLAGASAYNEQFF
j_call: TRBJ2-1; cdr3_length: 14; d_call: -; v_call: TRBV3-1; cdr3_aa: CASRQEGIYNEQFF
j_call: TRBJ1-5; cdr3_length: 15; d_call: -; v_call: TRBV15; cdr3_aa: CATSRDSLVNQPQHF
j_call: TRBJ2-1; cdr3_length: 15; d_call: -; v_call: TRBV7-2; cdr3_aa: CASSILPGLLNEQFF
j_call: TRBJ2-1; cdr3_length: 14; d_call: TRBD1; v_call: TRBV12-3/TRBV12-4; cdr3_aa: CASRKGQEGDEQFF
j_call: TRBJ1-3; cdr3_length: 15; d_call: TRBD1; v_call: TRBV27; cdr3_aa: CASSQIPGQGNTIYF
j_call: TRBJ1-1; cdr3_length: 19; d_call: TRBD1; v_call: TRBV15; cdr3_aa: CATSGPSTHQTGGYTEAFF
j_call: TRBJ2-5; cdr3_length: 17; d_call: -; v_call: TRBV11-2; cdr3_aa: CASSLESTRGAWETQYF
j_call: TRBJ2-7; cdr3_length: 15; d_call: TRBD1; v_call: TRBV12-3/TRBV12-4; cdr3_aa: CASRITGGKSYEQYF
j_call: TRBJ2-3; cdr3_length: 12; d_call: -; v_call: TRBV5-1; cdr3_aa: CASSITTDTQYF
j_call: TRBJ2-5; cdr3_length: 13; d_call: TRBD2; v_call: TRBV6-2/TRBV6-3; cdr3_aa: CASSRTSKETQYF